Listed below are T cell receptor beta chains from one sample, sequenced in a study of cytomegalovirus exposure and HLA in healthy donors. Data came from immunoSEQ multiplex PCR; TCRdb stores just in-frame clones and leaves some out. The sample has about 200,000 clones, roughly an eighth seen once; the top ten hold about 7.8%. Sequencing used PBMCs. The receptors were sampled from a man aged 45 to 65 in good health and CMV-seropositive. Both conserved end residues are part of each CDR3. Each record gives: D gene, J gene, clone size, V gene, CDR3 protein, CDR3 DNA. D genes are given only for firm matches. Clone size appears in some rows only: once, few, many, or a class for an expanded clone.

TRBD1 | TRBJ1-2 | NA | TRBV7-9 | CASSLARGQGAKSNGYTF | TGTGCCAGCAGCTTAGCGAGGGGACAGGGGGCTAAATCCAATGGCTACACCTTC
NA | TRBJ2-5 | few | TRBV11-3 | CASSLRLSPAQETQYF | TGTGCCAGCAGCTTACGACTATCGCCAGCTCAAGAGACCCAGTACTTC
TRBD2 | TRBJ2-3 | NA | TRBV12-5 | CASRGRGADTQYF | TGTGCTAGTAGGGGACGGGGGGCAGATACGCAGTATTTT
NA | TRBJ1-6 | few | TRBV4-3 | CASSQQRSNSPLHF | TGCGCCAGCAGCCAACAACGGAGCAATTCACCCCTCCACTTT
NA | TRBJ1-2 | NA | TRBV13 | CATTQGNYGYTF | TGTGCCACCACTCAGGGAAACTATGGCTACACCTTC
NA | TRBJ2-7 | few | TRBV10-1 | CASSDGAPSYEQYF | TGCGCCAGCAGTGATGGGGCACCCTCCTACGAGCAGTACTTC
NA | TRBJ2-2 | NA | TRBV6-1 | CASSGSGTGELFF | TGTGCCAGCAGTGGAAGCGGAACCGGGGAGCTGTTTTTT
NA | TRBJ1-2 | few | TRBV9 | CASSPQQDSGYTF | TGTGCCAGCAGCCCCCAACAGGACAGCGGCTACACCTTC
NA | TRBJ1-1 | few | TRBV18 | CASSPTGNTEAFF | TGTGCCAGCTCACCGACAGGGAACACTGAAGCTTTCTTT
NA | TRBJ1-1 | few | TRBV5-6 | CASSLAGASEAFF | TGTGCCAGCAGCTTGGCCGGAGCGTCAGAAGCTTTCTTT
NA | TRBJ2-5 | NA | TRBV30 | CAWSAGFTETQYF | TGTGCCTGGAGTGCGGGGTTCACCGAGACCCAGTACTTC
NA | TRBJ1-1 | NA | TRBV4-3 | CASSQVLFGGAGTEAFF | TGCGCCAGCAGCCAAGTTCTTTTTGGGGGCGCCGGGACTGAAGCTTTCTTT
TRBD2 | TRBJ2-5 | few | TRBV4-3 | CASSQAYGRGASFPETQYF | TGCGCCAGCAGCCAAGCGTATGGGAGGGGCGCCTCGTTCCCAGAGACCCAGTACTTC
NA | TRBJ2-1 | NA | TRBV6-5 | CASNQPGNEQFF | TGTGCCAGCAACCAACCAGGGAATGAGCAGTTCTTC
TRBD1 | TRBJ1-5 | few | TRBV6-1 | CASCVTGNVQPQHF | TGTGCCAGCTGTGTGACAGGGAACGTACAGCCCCAGCATTTT
NA | TRBJ2-1 | NA | TRBV11-2 | CASSLDRVGVNEQFF | TGTGCCAGCAGCTTAGATCGAGTAGGAGTAAATGAGCAGTTCTTC
TRBD2 | TRBJ2-1 | NA | TRBV10-3 | CAISGLADYNEQFF | TGTGCCATCAGTGGACTAGCGGACTACAATGAGCAGTTCTTC
TRBD1 | TRBJ1-1 | few | TRBV5-1 | CASSFFGTDNTEAFF | TGCGCCAGCAGCTTCTTCGGGACAGACAACACTGAAGCTTTCTTT
TRBD2 | TRBJ2-1 | NA | TRBV11-2 | CASRSERGRYNEQFF | TGTGCCAGCAGGTCCGAGCGGGGGCGATACAATGAGCAGTTCTTC
NA | TRBJ2-5 | NA | TRBV29-1 | CSVAGEYMTQYF | TGCAGCGTTGCGGGAGAGTATATGACCCAGTACTTC
TRBD1 | TRBJ1-2 | many | TRBV5-1 | CASSWEPGTAGGYTF | TGCGCCAGCAGCTGGGAGCCCGGGACAGCTGGCGGCTACACCTTC
TRBD2 | TRBJ2-1 | NA | TRBV28 | CASVTGEGSYNEQFF | TGTGCCAGCGTTACCGGGGAGGGGTCCTACAATGAGCAGTTCTTC
NA | TRBJ1-2 | NA | TRBV6-1 | CASSEWGDGYTF | TGTGCCAGCAGTGAATGGGGGGATGGCTACACCTTC
NA | TRBJ1-3 | few | TRBV5-1 | CASGEGSGNTIYF | TGCGCCAGCGGGGAGGGCTCTGGAAACACCATATATTTT
TRBD1 | TRBJ2-1 | few | TRBV2 | CASSWDRGRRNEQFF | TGTGCCAGCAGTTGGGACAGGGGGCGCCGCAATGAGCAGTTCTTC
NA | TRBJ1-2 | NA | TRBV7-2 | CASSPIQGTILDYGYTF | TGTGCCAGCAGCCCTATCCAAGGGACAATTCTTGACTATGGCTACACCTTC
NA | TRBJ1-1 | few | TRBV2 | CASRERLTEFKEAFF | TGTGCCAGCAGGGAAAGATTGACAGAATTCAAAGAGGCTTTCTTT
NA | TRBJ2-3 | NA | TRBV5-6 | CASSPGASTDTQYF | TGTGCCAGCAGCCCAGGGGCGAGCACAGATACGCAGTATTTT